A selection of T cell receptor beta chains follows, all from one sample in a study of cytomegalovirus exposure and HLA in healthy donors. Assay used: immunoSEQ multiplex PCR; TCRdb lists only in-frame clones, some missing. Of some 78,000 clones detected, approximately 80% appear once; the ten largest clones hold approximately 23%. Sequenced: PBMCs. The receptors originated from a woman aged 45-60 years in good health and CMV-seropositive. Each CDR3 is given with its conserved first and last residue. The D gene is left open where the match is weak. The size of a clone is reported for some rows only, either as once, few or many, or as a class for expanded clones.

V gene,J gene,CDR3 length,clone size,D gene,CDR3 protein,CDR3 DNA
TRBV6-6,TRBJ1-2,13,many,-,CASTARQSYGYTF,TGTGCCAGCACCGCCAGACAGAGCTATGGCTACACCTTC
TRBV25-1,TRBJ1-1,13,few,-,CASRGTGNTEAFF,TGTGCCAGCCGGGGGACGGGGAACACTGAAGCTTTCTTT
TRBV19,TRBJ1-2,14,-,TRBD1,CASARGGQGRRYTF,TGTGCCAGTGCTAGGGGGGGACAGGGAAGACGCTACACCTTC
TRBV29-1,TRBJ2-1,13,-,TRBD2,CSALGWGGDEQFF,TGCAGCGCCCTTGGATGGGGGGGGGATGAGCAGTTCTTC
TRBV29-1,TRBJ1-1,14,-,-,CSVVTDMMNTEAFF,TGCAGCGTCGTGACAGATATGATGAACACTGAAGCTTTCTTT
TRBV29-1,TRBJ1-2,12,-,-,CSVESGGDGYTF,TGCAGCGTTGAGAGCGGGGGCGATGGCTACACCTTC
TRBV5-1,TRBJ2-1,18,-,TRBD2,CASSLFGGRAQSYNEQFF,TGCGCCAGCAGCTTGTTCGGCGGGAGGGCCCAGTCCTACAATGAGCAGTTCTTC
TRBV19,TRBJ2-1,14,few,TRBD2,CASRISGGYNEQFF,TGTGCCAGCCGGATAAGCGGGGGGTACAATGAGCAGTTCTTC
TRBV6-6,TRBJ1-3,15,-,-,CASSTPGSQGNTIYF,TGTGCCAGCAGTACTCCGGGATCCCAGGGAAACACCATATATTTT
TRBV7-9,TRBJ1-2,14,-,-,CASSLGGQAEGYTF,TGTGCCAGCAGCCTAGGCGGGCAGGCGGAAGGCTACACCTTC
TRBV6-1,TRBJ1-5,15,-,-,CASSVPDSLNQPQHF,TGTGCCAGCAGTGTCCCGGACAGTTTAAATCAGCCCCAGCATTTT
TRBV7-3,TRBJ1-1,13,-,-,CASSFQGPTEAFF,TGTGCCAGCAGCTTCCAGGGCCCCACTGAAGCTTTCTTT
TRBV5-1,TRBJ2-1,16,-,-,CASSLGPGSSYNEQFF,TGCGCCAGCAGCTTGGGGCCGGGAAGCTCCTACAATGAGCAGTTCTTC
TRBV2,TRBJ1-1,14,-,-,CASSVHQGSTEAFF,TGTGCCAGCAGTGTGCATCAGGGAAGCACTGAAGCTTTCTTT
TRBV5-5,TRBJ2-4,18,-,TRBD1,CASSQGQGANLAKNIQYF,TGTGCCAGCAGCCAGGGACAGGGGGCGAACTTAGCCAAAAACATTCAGTACTTC
TRBV18,TRBJ2-3,17,-,TRBD2,CASSPLLTSGGSDTQYF,TGTGCCAGCTCACCACTACTGACTAGCGGGGGATCAGATACGCAGTATTTT
TRBV27,TRBJ1-6,16,-,TRBD1,CASSPTGGSYNSPLHF,TGTGCCAGCAGTCCGACAGGGGGATCCTATAATTCACCCCTCCACTTT
TRBV30,TRBJ2-3,13,-,TRBD2,CAWRREAPDTQYF,TGTGCCTGGAGGCGGGAGGCGCCAGATACGCAGTATTTT
TRBV19,TRBJ2-1,12,few,-,CASSQQYNEQFF,TGTGCCAGTAGTCAACAGTACAATGAGCAGTTCTTC
TRBV28,TRBJ1-3,13,-,-,CASTFLGRDTIYF,TGTGCCAGCACCTTTCTGGGGCGAGACACCATATATTTT
TRBV27,TRBJ2-7,14,-,TRBD1,CASSPWDRPYEQYF,TGTGCCAGCAGTCCTTGGGACAGACCTTACGAGCAGTACTTC
TRBV6-5,TRBJ1-2,13,-,-,CASSSGHFYGYTF,TGTGCCAGCAGTTCCGGACATTTCTATGGCTACACCTTC
TRBV9,TRBJ2-1,13,-,-,CASSVVTTGEQFF,TGTGCCAGCAGCGTAGTTACCACGGGGGAGCAGTTCTTC
TRBV5-4,TRBJ2-1,12,-,TRBD2,CASSDRGDEQFF,TGTGCCAGCAGCGACCGGGGGGATGAGCAGTTCTTC
TRBV5-5,TRBJ2-7,13,-,-,CASSFGPQAEQYF,TGTGCCAGCAGCTTCGGGCCACAGGCGGAGCAGTACTTC
TRBV7-9,TRBJ2-5,14,few,TRBD1,CASSLNRGQETQYF,TGTGCCAGCAGCTTGAACAGGGGCCAAGAGACCCAGTACTTC
TRBV11-2,TRBJ2-1,15,-,-,CASNLEGSSYNEQFF,TGTGCCAGCAACCTGGAGGGCTCCTCCTACAATGAGCAGTTCTTC
TRBV7-3,TRBJ2-1,15,-,TRBD1,CASSPRTGSYNEQFF,TGTGCCAGCAGTCCCCGGACAGGTTCCTACAATGAGCAGTTCTTC
TRBV9,TRBJ2-3,12,-,-,CASSGLEDTQYF,TGTGCCAGCAGCGGTTTAGAGGATACGCAGTATTTT
TRBV27,TRBJ2-1,15,once,-,CASSPQLGGVLEQFF,TGTGCCAGCAGTCCCCAACTAGGAGGGGTTTTAGAGCAGTTCTTC
TRBV10-1,TRBJ2-7,14,-,-,CASSEGGQYYEQYF,TGCGCCAGCAGTGAAGGTGGACAATACTACGAGCAGTACTTC
TRBV2,TRBJ2-2,14,once,-,CASSGAGITGELFF,TGTGCCAGCAGTGGGGCGGGAATCACCGGGGAGCTGTTTTTT
TRBV6-6,TRBJ1-1,16,-,TRBD1,CASSRGGARANTEAFF,TGTGCCAGCAGCCGAGGGGGCGCCCGGGCGAACACTGAAGCTTTCTTT
TRBV5-6,TRBJ1-5,14,once,-,CASSETLSNQPQHF,TGTGCCAGCAGCGAGACACTCTCTAATCAGCCCCAGCATTTT
TRBV2,TRBJ2-5,13,few,-,CASSPGLQETQYF,TGTGCCAGCAGTCCAGGTTTGCAAGAGACCCAGTACTTC
TRBV10-3,TRBJ1-6,15,-,TRBD1,CAISEGTVYNSPLHF,TGTGCCATCAGTGAGGGGACAGTCTATAATTCACCCCTCCACTTT
TRBV18,TRBJ1-2,15,-,TRBD1,CASSPLRDSNYGYTF,TGTGCCAGCTCACCTTTGAGGGACAGTAACTATGGCTACACCTTC
TRBV4-1,TRBJ1-3,17,few,-,CASSQDPGPSSGNTIYF,TGCGCCAGCAGCCAAGATCCAGGTCCGAGCTCTGGAAACACCATATATTTT
TRBV6-1,TRBJ1-4,14,-,TRBD1,CASSATGYYEKLFF,TGTGCCAGCAGTGCGACAGGGTATTATGAAAAACTGTTTTTT
TRBV5-6,TRBJ1-1,13,-,-,CASSLGMNTEAFF,TGTGCCAGCAGTCTAGGCATGAACACTGAAGCTTTCTTT
TRBV14,TRBJ1-4,14,few,TRBD1,CASSRQGLREKLFF,TGTGCCAGCAGTCGACAGGGATTAAGGGAAAAACTGTTTTTT
TRBV6-5,TRBJ2-1,11,few,-,CASSNFLGQFF,TGTGCCAGCAGTAATTTCCTCGGGCAGTTCTTC
TRBV21-1,TRBJ2-2,15,-,-,CASSKTSGRARELFF,TGTGCCAGCAGCAAGACTAGCGGGAGGGCTAGGGAGCTGTTTTTT
TRBV4-1,TRBJ2-5,11,few,-,CASSLRETQYF,TGCGCCAGCAGCCTTCGGGAAACCCAGTACTTC
TRBV5-8,TRBJ2-7,15,-,-,CASNSPGQGDYEQYF,TGTGCCAGCAACTCCCCGGGACAAGGGGACTACGAGCAGTACTTC
TRBV11-2,TRBJ1-2,14,once,TRBD1,CASSRTGANYGYTF,TGTGCCAGCAGCCGGACAGGGGCTAACTATGGCTACACCTTC
TRBV7-9,TRBJ1-3,16,-,TRBD1,CSSTHNPGQGGNTIYF,TGTTCCAGCACCCATAACCCGGGACAGGGTGGAAACACCATATATTTT
TRBV6-6,TRBJ1-5,15,-,-,CASSSPVGGGQPQHF,TGTGCCAGCAGTTCCCCGGTAGGGGGTGGACAGCCCCAGCATTTT
TRBV10-3,TRBJ2-2,14,few,-,CAITQVENTGELFF,TGTGCCATCACACAGGTTGAGAACACCGGGGAGCTGTTTTTT
TRBV4-1,TRBJ2-5,14,-,TRBD2,CASSHPLAGETQYF,TGCGCCAGCAGCCACCCACTAGCGGGAGAGACCCAGTACTTC
TRBV6-4,TRBJ1-2,17,-,-,CASAPTPGRGYPNGYTF,TGTGCCAGCGCCCCGACACCGGGGAGAGGGTATCCGAATGGCTACACCTTC
TRBV6-5,TRBJ2-7,14,-,TRBD1,CASTPGTGANEQYF,TGTGCCAGCACCCCCGGGACAGGGGCCAACGAGCAGTACTTC